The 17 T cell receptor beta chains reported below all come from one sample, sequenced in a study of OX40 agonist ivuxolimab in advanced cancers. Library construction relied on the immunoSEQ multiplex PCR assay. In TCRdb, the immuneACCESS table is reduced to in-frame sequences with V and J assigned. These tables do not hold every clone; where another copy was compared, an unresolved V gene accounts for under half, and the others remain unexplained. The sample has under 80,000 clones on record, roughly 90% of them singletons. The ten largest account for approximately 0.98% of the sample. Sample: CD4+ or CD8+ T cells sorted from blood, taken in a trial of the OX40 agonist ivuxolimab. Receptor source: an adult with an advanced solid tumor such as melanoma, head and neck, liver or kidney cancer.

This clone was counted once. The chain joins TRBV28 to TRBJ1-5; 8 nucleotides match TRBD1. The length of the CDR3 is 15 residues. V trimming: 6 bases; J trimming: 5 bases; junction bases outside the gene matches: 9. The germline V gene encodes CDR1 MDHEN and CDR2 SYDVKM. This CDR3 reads CASSLGQGTHQPQHF. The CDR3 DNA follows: TGTGCCAGCAGCCTCGGACAGGGCACGCATCAGCCCCAGCATTTT.

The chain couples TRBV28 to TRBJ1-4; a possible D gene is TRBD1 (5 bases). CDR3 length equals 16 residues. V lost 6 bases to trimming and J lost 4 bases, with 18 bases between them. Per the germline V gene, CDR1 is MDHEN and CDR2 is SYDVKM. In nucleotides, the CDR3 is TGTGCCAGCAGCTCCCCTCCGGGACGGAGTAATGAAAAACTGTTTTTT. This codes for CASSSPPGRSNEKLFF.

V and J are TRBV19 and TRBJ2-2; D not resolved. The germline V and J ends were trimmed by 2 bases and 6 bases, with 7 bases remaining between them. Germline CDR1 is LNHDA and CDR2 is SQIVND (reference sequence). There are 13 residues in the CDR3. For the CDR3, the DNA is TGTGCCAGTAGTATACGACACCCCGGGGAGCTGTTTTTT. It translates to CASSIRHPGELFF.

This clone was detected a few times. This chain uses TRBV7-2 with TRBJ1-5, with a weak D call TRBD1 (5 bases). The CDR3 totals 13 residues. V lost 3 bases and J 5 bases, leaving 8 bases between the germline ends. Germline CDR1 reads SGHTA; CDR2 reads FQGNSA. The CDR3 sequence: CASSFDSYQPQHF. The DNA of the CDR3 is TGTGCCAGCAGCTTTGACAGTTATCAGCCCCAGCATTTT. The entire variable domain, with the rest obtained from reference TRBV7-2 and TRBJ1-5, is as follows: GAGVSQSPSNKVTEKGKDVELRCDPISGHTALYWYRQSLGQGLEFLIYFQGNSAPDKSGLPSDRFSAERTGGSVSTLTIQRTQQEDSAVYLCASSFDSYQPQHFGDGTRLSIL.

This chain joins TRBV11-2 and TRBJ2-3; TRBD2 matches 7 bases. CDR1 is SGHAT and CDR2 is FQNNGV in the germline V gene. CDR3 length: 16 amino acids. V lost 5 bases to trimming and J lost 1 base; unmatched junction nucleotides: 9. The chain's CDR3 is CASSGNSGAGTDTQYF. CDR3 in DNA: TGTGCCAGCAGCGGCAACAGCGGGGCCGGCACAGATACGCAGTATTTT.

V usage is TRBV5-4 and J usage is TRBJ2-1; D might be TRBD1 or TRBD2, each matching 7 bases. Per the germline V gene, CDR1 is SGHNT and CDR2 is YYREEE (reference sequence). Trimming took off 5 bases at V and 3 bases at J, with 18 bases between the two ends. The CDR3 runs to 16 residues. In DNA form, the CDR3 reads TGTGCCAGCAGGGGAGGGGGCAGGGCCCTCTACAATGAGCAGTTCTTC. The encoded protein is CASRGGGRALYNEQFF.

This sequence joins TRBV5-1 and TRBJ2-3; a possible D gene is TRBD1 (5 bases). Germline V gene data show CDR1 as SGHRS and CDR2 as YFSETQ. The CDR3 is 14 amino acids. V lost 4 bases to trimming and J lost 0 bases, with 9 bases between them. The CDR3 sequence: CASSPGHSTDTQYF. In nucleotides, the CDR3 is TGCGCCAGCAGCCCCGGACACAGCACAGATACGCAGTATTTT.

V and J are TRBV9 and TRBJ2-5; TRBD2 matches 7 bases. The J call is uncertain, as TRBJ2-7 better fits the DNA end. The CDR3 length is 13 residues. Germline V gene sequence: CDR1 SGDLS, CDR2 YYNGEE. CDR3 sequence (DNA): TGTGCCAGCAGCCGGGAGGACTCCTACGAGCAGTACTTC. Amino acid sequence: CASSREDSYEQYF.

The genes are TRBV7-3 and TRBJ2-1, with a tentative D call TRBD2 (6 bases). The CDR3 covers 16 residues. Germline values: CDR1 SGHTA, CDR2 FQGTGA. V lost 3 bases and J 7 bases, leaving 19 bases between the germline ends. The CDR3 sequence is CASSLDGTRGVNEQFF. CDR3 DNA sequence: TGTGCCAGCAGCTTGGATGGGACTCGCGGAGTTAATGAGCAGTTCTTC.

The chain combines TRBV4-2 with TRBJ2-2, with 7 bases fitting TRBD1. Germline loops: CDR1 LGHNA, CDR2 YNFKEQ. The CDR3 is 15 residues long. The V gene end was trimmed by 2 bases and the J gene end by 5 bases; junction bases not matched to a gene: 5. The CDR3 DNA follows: TGTGCCAGCAGCCAACCCGGGACAGATACCGGGGAGCTGTTTTTT. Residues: CASSQPGTDTGELFF.

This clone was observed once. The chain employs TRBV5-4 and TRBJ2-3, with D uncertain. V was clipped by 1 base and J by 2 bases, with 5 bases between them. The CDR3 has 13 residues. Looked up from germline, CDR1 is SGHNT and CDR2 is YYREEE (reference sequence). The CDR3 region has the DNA TGTGCCAGCAGCTTGTTTGACACAGATACGCAGTATTTT. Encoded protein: CASSLFDTDTQYF.

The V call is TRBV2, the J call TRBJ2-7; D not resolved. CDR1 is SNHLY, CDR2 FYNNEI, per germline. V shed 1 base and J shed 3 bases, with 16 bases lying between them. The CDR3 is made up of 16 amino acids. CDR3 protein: CASSEGAPDYIYEQYF. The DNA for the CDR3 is TGTGCCAGCAGTGAAGGGGCTCCTGATTATATCTACGAGCAGTACTTC.

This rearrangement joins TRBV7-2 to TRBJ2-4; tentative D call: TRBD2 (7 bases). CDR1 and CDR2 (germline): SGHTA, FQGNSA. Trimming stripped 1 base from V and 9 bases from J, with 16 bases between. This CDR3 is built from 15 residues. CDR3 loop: CASSLGTSVGGIQYF. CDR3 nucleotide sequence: TGTGCCAGCAGCTTAGGAACTAGCGTAGGGGGCATTCAGTACTTC.

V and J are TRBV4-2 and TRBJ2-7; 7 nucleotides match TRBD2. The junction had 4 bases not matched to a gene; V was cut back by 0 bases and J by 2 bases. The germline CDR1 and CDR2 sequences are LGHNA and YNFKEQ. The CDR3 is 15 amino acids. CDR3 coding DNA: TGTGCCAGCAGCCAAGAGGGAGGGAATCCCTACGAGCAGTACTTC. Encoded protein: CASSQEGGNPYEQYF.

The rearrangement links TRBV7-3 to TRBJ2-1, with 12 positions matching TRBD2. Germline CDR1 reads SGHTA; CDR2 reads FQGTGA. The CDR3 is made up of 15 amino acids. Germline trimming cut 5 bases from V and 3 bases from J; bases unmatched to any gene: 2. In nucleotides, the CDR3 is TGTGCCAGCAGCGAACTAGCGGGAGGCTACAATGAGCAGTTCTTC. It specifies CASSELAGGYNEQFF. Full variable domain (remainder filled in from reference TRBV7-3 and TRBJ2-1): GAGVSQTPSNKVTEKGKYVELRCDPISGHTALYWYRQSLGQGPEFLIYFQGTGAADDSGLPNDRFFAVRPEGSVSTLKIQRTERGDSAVYLCASSELAGGYNEQFFGPGTRLTVL.

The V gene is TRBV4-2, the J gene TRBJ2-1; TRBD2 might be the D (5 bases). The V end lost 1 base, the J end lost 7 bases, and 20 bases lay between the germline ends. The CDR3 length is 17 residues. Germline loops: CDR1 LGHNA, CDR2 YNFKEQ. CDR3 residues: CASSQVFGERLGNEQFF. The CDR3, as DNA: TGTGCCAGCAGCCAAGTATTCGGGGAAAGGTTGGGGAATGAGCAGTTCTTC.

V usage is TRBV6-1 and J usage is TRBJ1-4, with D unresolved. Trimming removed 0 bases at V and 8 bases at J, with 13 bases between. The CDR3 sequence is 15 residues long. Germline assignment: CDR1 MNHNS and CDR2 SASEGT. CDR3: CASSEAPSGREKLFF. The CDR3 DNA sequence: TGTGCCAGCAGTGAAGCCCCATCCGGGAGGGAAAAACTGTTTTTT.